These 27 T cell receptor beta chains were sequenced from one sample in a study of response to subunit inactivated influenza vaccine. From the RT-PCR reads, TCRdb called clonotypes with MiXCR, one entry per CDR3 protein. Of almost 600,000 distinct CDR3 sequences in the sample, around 15% were seen once. Specimen: PBMCs from blood, collected approximately 12 days after vaccination. Receptor source: a man in his fifties or sixties who received an inactivated influenza vaccine.

In its sample, this clonotype was seen many times. The CDR3 DNA follows: TGCAGCGTTGAATTCAGCAGCCACGAGCAGTACTTC. Protein product: CSVEFSSHEQYF. This chain connects TRBV29-1 to TRBJ2-7; no definite D call. Germline-derived CDR1 and CDR2 are SQVTM and ANQGSEA. Trimming pared 2 bases from V and 5 bases from J, leaving 10 bases between. CDR3 length equals 12 residues.

This sequence joins TRBV5-1 and TRBJ2-2; perhaps TRBD1 as D (6 bases). Germline V gives CDR1 SGHRS, CDR2 YFSETQ. The CDR3 has 15 residues. V lost 4 bases and J lost 3, with 13 bases in between. The CDR3 DNA reads TGCGCCAGCAGCAAGCAGGGGAAGGACACCGGGGAGCTGTTTTTT. This translates into CASSKQGKDTGELFF.

CDR3: CASSPRPVGQGQYEQYF. In nucleotides, the CDR3 is TGTGCCAGCTCACCACGCCCAGTGGGACAGGGTCAATACGAGCAGTACTTC. The V call is TRBV18, the J call TRBJ2-7; TRBD1 matches 9 bases. CDR3 length: 17 residues. Germline CDR1 and CDR2: KGHSH and LQKENI. J lost 4 bases, V lost 1 base, and 11 bases had no gene match.

The chain links TRBV12-3 or TRBV12-4 to TRBJ1-5; TRBD1 is a possible D gene (5 bases). V dropped 6 bases and J dropped 5 bases, with 11 bases sitting between them. The CDR3 consists of 13 residues. The CDR3 loop reads CASSPGLYQPQHF. CDR3 sequence (DNA): TGTGCCAGCAGCCCGGGGCTATATCAGCCCCAGCATTTT.

This clonotype occurred a few times. This chain uses TRBV10-3 with TRBJ2-2; tentatively, D is TRBD2 (5 bases). This CDR3 spans 14 amino acids. V was shortened by 8 bases and J by 4 bases, with 14 bases between the two germline ends. CDR1 ENHRY and CDR2 SYGVKD come from the germline V gene. The CDR3 spells CAIATSVGTGELFF. CDR3 coding DNA: TGTGCCATCGCCACTAGTGTTGGCACCGGGGAGCTGTTTTTT.

In this sample, this clonotype turned up a few times. V is TRBV6-2 or TRBV6-3 and J is TRBJ2-7; the D gene is possibly TRBD1 (6 bases). CDR3 size: 14 residues. Trimming took off 6 bases at V and 5 bases at J, with 17 bases between the two ends. CDR1 is MNHEY, CDR2 SVGEGT, per germline. CDR3 residues: CASSPGTLAHEQYF. The CDR3 bases are TGTGCCAGCAGCCCCGGGACACTTGCCCACGAGCAGTACTTC.

The rearrangement uses TRBV14 and TRBJ2-7; tentative D call: TRBD1 (6 bases). The CDR3 consists of 19 residues. Between the trimmed V and J ends, which lost 1 base and 7 bases, there was a span of 29 bases. Germline CDR1 is SGHDN and CDR2 is FVKESK. The CDR3 loop reads CASSQGIKEWGHTTDEQYF. The CDR3 DNA reads as TGTGCCAGCAGCCAAGGAATTAAAGAATGGGGACACACCACCGATGAGCAGTACTTC.

This clonotype appeared a few times. The chain joins TRBV11-1 to TRBJ1-6; no clear D. V was clipped by 0 bases and J by 4 bases, with 22 bases between them. CDR3 length equals 20 residues. CDR1 SGHAT and CDR2 FQDESV come from the germline V gene (reference sequence). CDR3 bases: TGTGCCAGCAGCTTAGCTCCCTCCGTGGCGGAGAGCTGGTATAATTCACCCCTCCACTTT. Translated: CASSLAPSVAESWYNSPLHF.

The CDR3 bases are TGTGCCAGCAGCCAAGAACTAGCGGGAAACTTCCAAGAGACCCAGTACTTC. Encoded protein: CASSQELAGNFQETQYF. The chain couples TRBV14 to TRBJ2-5, with 10 bases that match TRBD2. Germline CDR1 SGHDN, CDR2 FVKESK. This CDR3 region has 17 residues. The V segment lost 0 bases and the J segment 1 base; nucleotides outside the gene matches: 5.

This rearrangement joins TRBV6-5 to TRBJ2-7, with D perhaps matching TRBD1 (6 bases). Trimming took off 4 bases at V and 5 bases at J, with 15 bases between the two ends. This CDR3 has 14 amino acids. Germline loops: CDR1 MNHEY, CDR2 SVGAGI. CDR3 nucleotide sequence: TGTGCCAGCAGTTCAGTAACAGGGAGCCACGAGCAGTACTTC. It encodes CASSSVTGSHEQYF.

This clonotype was seen more than once but under ten times. The CDR3 sequence is CASSESGTENIQYF. CDR3 in DNA: TGCGCCAGCAGTGAGTCCGGGACAGAAAACATTCAGTACTTC. V usage is TRBV10-2 and J usage is TRBJ2-4, with 7 positions matching TRBD1. Germline V CDR1 and CDR2: WSHSY, SAAADI. The CDR3 is made up of 14 amino acids. The V and J ends lost 0 bases and 5 bases, in that order; junction bases with no gene match: 1.

In its sample, this clonotype was seen a few times. The chain carries TRBV6-1 and TRBJ1-1; 8 bases are a match to TRBD1. The CDR3 runs 15 residues. Germline assignment: CDR1 MNHNS and CDR2 SASEGT. V was clipped by 6 bases and J by 0 bases; unmatched bases: 6. As DNA, the CDR3 is TGTGCCAGCAGCGACAGGGGAGTAGTGAACACTGAAGCTTTCTTT. This gives the protein CASSDRGVVNTEAFF.

The rearrangement joins TRBV12-3 or TRBV12-4 to TRBJ2-1, with D perhaps matching TRBD1 or TRBD2 (5 bases each). V dropped 5 bases and J dropped 11 bases, with 13 bases sitting between them. CDR3 size: 12 residues. The CDR3 is CASSDAGAKQFF. The CDR3 DNA reads as TGTGCCAGCAGTGATGCCGGGGCTAAGCAGTTCTTC.

The chain combines TRBV7-8 with TRBJ2-3; TRBD2 aligns across 13 bases. J lost 1 base, V lost 4 bases, and 11 bases had no gene match. The V gene's germline CDR1 is SGHVS and CDR2 FQNEAQ. This CDR3 is built from 19 residues. The CDR3 DNA reads TGTGCCAGCAGCTGGGGGGGACTAGCGGGGTCTCAACGCACAGATACGCAGTATTTT. Residues: CASSWGGLAGSQRTDTQYF.

This clonotype was counted at least ten times. The J gene is TRBJ2-1, the V gene TRBV4-3; D gene ambiguous. The CDR3 contains 14 residues. Germline CDR1 and CDR2: LGHNA and YSLEER. V dropped 5 bases and J dropped 9 bases, with 17 bases sitting between them. CDR3 nucleotide sequence: TGCGCCAGCAGCAAAGGAGTTGGTGCCGCTGAGCAGTTCTTC. Encoded protein: CASSKGVGAAEQFF.

The V gene is TRBV11-1, the J gene TRBJ2-2; 7 bases align to TRBD2. Germline CDR1 reads SGHAT; CDR2 reads FQDESV (reference sequence). The ends lost 7 bases at V and 4 bases at J; junction bases unmatched: 21. The CDR3 totals 19 residues. For the CDR3, the DNA is TGTGCCAGCACCCCGAGATGGGACTATACTACCAGACGCACCGGGGAGCTGTTTTTT. It translates to CASTPRWDYTTRRTGELFF. Supplemented by reference TRBV11-1 and TRBJ2-2, the full variable domain reads EAEVAQSPRYKITEKSQAVAFWCDPISGHATLYWYRQILGQGPELLVQFQDESVVDDSQLPKDRFSAERLKGVDSTLKIQPAELGDSAMYLCASTPRWDYTTRRTGELFFGEGSRLTVL.

The chain recombines TRBV6-1 with TRBJ1-4; D unclear. Germline values: CDR1 MNHNS, CDR2 SASEGT. V lost 6 bases and J lost 0, with 14 bases in between. CDR3 length: 16 residues. In DNA form, the CDR3 reads TGTGCCAGCAGCCCCGGGCCCAGGACAACTAATGAAAAACTGTTTTTT. This codes for CASSPGPRTTNEKLFF.

This clonotype was detected a few times. The rearrangement joins TRBV12-3 or TRBV12-4 to TRBJ2-2, with TRBD1 as a possible D gene (5 bases). V was cut by 5 bases and J by 7 bases, with 11 bases left in between. The CDR3 is made up of 13 amino acids. CDR3 sequence reads: CASSPGWGGELFF. The CDR3 bases are TGTGCCAGCAGTCCAGGGTGGGGCGGGGAGCTGTTTTTT.

As regards this clonotype: A junction end diverges from the germline sequence, so it may reflect a read error. The V and J genes are TRBV5-1 and TRBJ1-1, with TRBD1 matching over 8 bases. The CDR3 length is 14 residues. The germline V gene has CDR1 SGHRS and CDR2 YFSETQ. The CDR3 loop is CASSSGQGWTEAFF. CDR3 sequence (DNA): TGCGCCAGCAGCTCCGGACAGGGTTGGACTGAAGCGTTCTTT.

The rearrangement uses TRBV11-2 and TRBJ2-1; D might be TRBD1 (5 bases). Trimming pared 3 bases from V and 2 bases from J, leaving 11 bases between. The CDR3 extends over 15 amino acids. In germline, CDR1 is SGHAT, CDR2 FQNNGV. The CDR3 nucleotides read TGTGCCAGCAGCTTTTCCAGGGTCCCCTACAATGAGCAGTTCTTC. Protein: CASSFSRVPYNEQFF. Filled out from reference TRBV11-2 and TRBJ2-1, the complete variable domain reads EAGVAQSPRYKIIEKRQSVAFWCNPISGHATLYWYQQILGQGPKLLIQFQNNGVVDDSQLPKDRFSAERLKGVDSTLKIQPAKLEDSAVYLCASSFSRVPYNEQFFGPGTRLTVL.

This clonotype turned up a few times. This chain links TRBV6-5 with TRBJ2-7; 14 bases fit TRBD2. This CDR3 region has 18 residues. CDR1 and CDR2 from the germline V gene are MNHEY and SVGAGI. The V segment lost 0 bases and the J segment 3 bases; nucleotides outside the gene matches: 7. CDR3 amino acids: CASSYSGGTSGSSYEQYF. CDR3 nucleotide sequence: TGTGCCAGCAGTTACTCGGGCGGGACTAGCGGGAGTAGCTACGAGCAGTACTTC.

The chain combines TRBV6-5 with TRBJ2-1, with D perhaps assigned TRBD1 or TRBD2 (5 bases each). V was shortened by 0 bases and J by 0 bases, with 9 bases between the two germline ends. CDR1 and CDR2 (germline): MNHEY, SVGAGI. The CDR3 extends over 16 amino acids. As DNA, the CDR3 is TGTGCCAGCAGTTACTCTTTTGGGGGCTCCTACAATGAGCAGTTCTTC. The encoded protein is CASSYSFGGSYNEQFF.

This clonotype appeared a few times. The genes are TRBV7-9 and TRBJ2-1; 8 nucleotides align to TRBD2. Germline V gives CDR1 SEHNR, CDR2 FQNEAQ (reference sequence). The CDR3 has 14 amino acids. After removal of 3 bases from V and 7 bases from J, the junction contained 5 bases not matched to a gene. CDR3 loop: CASSFSGNSNEQFF. CDR3 in DNA: TGTGCCAGCAGCTTTAGCGGGAATAGTAATGAGCAGTTCTTC. The complete variable domain, with remaining parts taken from reference TRBV7-9 and TRBJ2-1, reads DTGVSQNPRHKITKRGQNVTFRCDPISEHNRLYWYRQTLGQGPEFLTYFQNEAQLEKSRLLSDRFSAERPKGSFSTLEIQRTEQGDSAMYLCASSFSGNSNEQFFGPGTRLTVL.

The chain employs TRBV4-2 and TRBJ1-6; tentatively, D is TRBD1 (6 bases). The V gene lost 2 bases and the J gene lost 0 bases, with 8 bases spanning the gap. The germline V gene has CDR1 LGHNA and CDR2 YNFKEQ. CDR3 length equals 16 residues. The CDR3 spells CASSQTGYSYNSPLHF. CDR3 bases: TGTGCCAGCAGCCAAACAGGGTACTCCTATAATTCACCCCTCCACTTT.

The table lists this clonotype with a few counts. The V and J genes are TRBV7-8 and TRBJ2-5, with 7 bases that match TRBD1. Looked up from germline, CDR1 is SGHVS and CDR2 is FQNEAQ. This CDR3 is 15 amino acids long. Losses at the gene ends were 3 bases for V and 2 bases for J; bases not matched to a gene: 6. The DNA of the CDR3 is TGTGCCAGCAGCTTGGACACGGGACAGCAAGAGACCCAGTACTTC. It yields the protein CASSLDTGQQETQYF. The variable domain in full, with the rest retrieved from reference TRBV7-8 and TRBJ2-5, is GAGVSQSPRYKVAKRGQDVALRCDPISGHVSLFWYQQALGQGPEFLTYFQNEAQLDKSGLPSDRFFAERPEGSVSTLKIQRTQQEDSAVYLCASSLDTGQQETQYFGPGTRLLVL.

The rearrangement links TRBV7-9 to TRBJ2-3; D is undetermined. The CDR3 spans 15 residues. The V gene lost 3 bases and the J gene lost 0 bases, with 10 bases spanning the gap. Germline CDR1 is SEHNR and CDR2 is FQNEAQ (reference sequence). The CDR3 region has the DNA TGTGCCAGCAGCTTTATTGAGTCTAGCACAGATACGCAGTATTTT. Translating it yields CASSFIESSTDTQYF.

This clonotype appeared a few times. The chain recombines TRBV27 with TRBJ2-1, with D possibly being TRBD2 (5 bases). The germline V gene has CDR1 MNHEY and CDR2 SMNVEV (reference sequence). V gave up 6 bases and J gave up 0 bases, with 12 bases separating them. The CDR3 totals 15 residues. Here the CDR3 DNA reads TGTGCCAGCAGGCGGACTGTGAGCTCCTACAATGAGCAGTTCTTC. This gives the protein CASRRTVSSYNEQFF.